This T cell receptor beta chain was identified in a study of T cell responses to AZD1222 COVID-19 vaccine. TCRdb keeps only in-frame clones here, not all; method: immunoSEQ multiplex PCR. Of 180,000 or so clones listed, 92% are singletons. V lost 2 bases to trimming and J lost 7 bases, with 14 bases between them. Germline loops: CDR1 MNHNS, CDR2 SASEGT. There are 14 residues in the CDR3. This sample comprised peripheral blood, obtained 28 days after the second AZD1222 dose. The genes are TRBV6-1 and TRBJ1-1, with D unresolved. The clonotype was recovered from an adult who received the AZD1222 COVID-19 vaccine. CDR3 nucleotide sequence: TGTGCCAGCAGTGAACAGGAATGGGATCGTGAAGCTTTCTTT. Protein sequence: CASSEQEWDREAFF.